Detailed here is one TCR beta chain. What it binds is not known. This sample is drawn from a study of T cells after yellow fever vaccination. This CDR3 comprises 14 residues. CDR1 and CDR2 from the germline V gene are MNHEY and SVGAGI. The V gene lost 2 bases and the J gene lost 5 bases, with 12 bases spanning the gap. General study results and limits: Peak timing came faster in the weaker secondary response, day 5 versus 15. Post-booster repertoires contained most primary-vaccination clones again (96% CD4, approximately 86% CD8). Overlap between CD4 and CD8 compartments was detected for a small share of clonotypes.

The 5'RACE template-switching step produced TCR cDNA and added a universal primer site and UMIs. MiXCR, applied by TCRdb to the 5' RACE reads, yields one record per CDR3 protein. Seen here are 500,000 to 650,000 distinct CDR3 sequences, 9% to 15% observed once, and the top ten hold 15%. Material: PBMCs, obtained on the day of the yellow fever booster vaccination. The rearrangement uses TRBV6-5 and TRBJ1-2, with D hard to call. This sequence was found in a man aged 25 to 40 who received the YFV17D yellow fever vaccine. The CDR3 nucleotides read TGTGCCAGCAGTTACCGAGACGGAGGGTATGGCTACACCTTC. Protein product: CASSYRDGGYGYTF.